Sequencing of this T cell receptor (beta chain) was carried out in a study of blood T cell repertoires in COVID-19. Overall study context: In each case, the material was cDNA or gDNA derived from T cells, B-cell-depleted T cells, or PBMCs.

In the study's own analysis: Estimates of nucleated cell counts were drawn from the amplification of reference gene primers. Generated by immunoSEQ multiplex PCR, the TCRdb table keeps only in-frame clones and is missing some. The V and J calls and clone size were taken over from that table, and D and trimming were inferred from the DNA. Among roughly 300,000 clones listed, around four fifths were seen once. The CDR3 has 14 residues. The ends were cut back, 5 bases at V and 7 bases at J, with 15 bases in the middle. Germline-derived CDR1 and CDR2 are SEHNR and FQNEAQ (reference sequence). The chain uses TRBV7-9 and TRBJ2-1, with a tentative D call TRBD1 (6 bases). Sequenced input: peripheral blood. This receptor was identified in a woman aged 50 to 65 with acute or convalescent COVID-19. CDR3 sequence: CASSVAGTQNEQFF. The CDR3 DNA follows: TGTGCCAGCAGCGTTGCCGGGACACAGAATGAGCAGTTCTTC.